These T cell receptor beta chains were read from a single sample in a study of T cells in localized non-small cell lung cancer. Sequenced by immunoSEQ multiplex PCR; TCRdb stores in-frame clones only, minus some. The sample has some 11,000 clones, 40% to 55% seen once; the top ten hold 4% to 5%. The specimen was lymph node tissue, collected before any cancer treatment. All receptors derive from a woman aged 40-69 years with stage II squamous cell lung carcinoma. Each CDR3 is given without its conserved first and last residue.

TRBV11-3	ASFTGTSGGSSYNEQF
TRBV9	ASSQRQGGTEAF
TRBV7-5	ASSLTGQHYGYT
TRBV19	ATQRSYGYT
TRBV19	ASSRTASREEQY
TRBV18	ASSPPSGETQY
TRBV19	ASSFGTGFGTEAF
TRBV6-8	ASSYSKGGNQPQH
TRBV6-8	ASIYLGRDTEAF
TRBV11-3	ASSRQGQGAYEQY
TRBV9	ASSLGAGGYEQY
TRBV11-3	ASRNTPGQGNNEQF
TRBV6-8	ASSESERPRMGSPLH
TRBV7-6	ASSLSGTGTQPQH
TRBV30	ALGRAWEAF
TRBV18	ASSTDAGNTIY
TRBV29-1	SVRASGSRTDTQY
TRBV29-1	SVGSGTIYEQY
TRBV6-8	ASSGDRSRSGNTIY
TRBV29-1	SALGRRSTEAF
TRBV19	ASNRGVNSNQPQH
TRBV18	ASSRDRGNTEAF
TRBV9	ASSESSGGPRGEQY
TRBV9	ASSVSLGTHNQPQH
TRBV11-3	ASSFRQGDTGELF
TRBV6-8	ASRTATNYGYT
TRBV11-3	ASSPVMGGRTEKLF
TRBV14	ASSQWDRGNEKLF